This T cell receptor beta chain appears in the sequencing data of a study of OX40 agonist ivuxolimab in advanced cancers. Study in general: Cohort: around 79% men, mean age 60, aged about 23 to 79.

On this clone itself: This CDR3 is also generated by other DNA sequences in the sample.

Deletions cut 6 bases from V and 0 bases from J, with 12 bases between. Looked up from germline, CDR1 is LNHNV and CDR2 is YYDKDF (reference sequence). The CDR3 has 15 residues. Sequencing used immunoSEQ multiplex PCR; TCRdb keeps in-frame clones, though not all of them. The table records tens of thousands of clones, about 87% of them present only once. With baseline, cycle 4 day 1, and cycle 7 day 1 as timepoints, blood was sampled. The sequence was collected from an adult with an advanced solid tumor such as melanoma, head and neck, liver or kidney cancer. This rearrangement joins TRBV15 to TRBJ2-1; D may be TRBD1 or TRBD2 (5 bases each). The sample consisted of CD4+ or CD8+ T cells sorted from blood, taken in a trial of the OX40 agonist ivuxolimab. The DNA of the CDR3 is TGTGCCACCAGACCGGGACGAAGCTCCTACAATGAGCAGTTCTTC. As protein: CATRPGRSSYNEQFF.